The rows below give T cell receptor beta chains drawn from one sample of a study of human T cells and chemical hapten exposure. A single record per CDR3 protein comes from TCRdb applying MiXCR to the RACE reads. This sample yields under 200,000 distinct CDR3 sequences, of which around 13% are seen a single time; 1.5% to 2% belongs to the top ten. The starting material was whole blood, obtained in connection with sensitization to the hapten diphenylcyclopropenone (DPC). These receptor sequences come from a woman in her twenties or thirties with alopecia areata. Some clones in this sample may be carry-over from other donors' samples. Each CDR3 is given with its conserved first and last residue. A D gene is named only where the DNA matches it firmly. Rows give clone size only sometimes, using once, few, many, or a class for an expanded clone.

clone size	D gene	V gene	J gene	CDR3 DNA	CDR3 protein
many	.	TRBV7-2	TRBJ2-5	TGTGCCAGCAGCTTAACTGGCGGCCAAGAGACCCAGTACTTC	CASSLTGGQETQYF
.	.	TRBV29-1	TRBJ2-5	TGCAGCGTTGGGAGGAATGGGCGGGAGACCCAGTACTTC	CSVGRNGRETQYF
.	.	TRBV12-5	TRBJ2-1	TGTGCTAGTGGTTTCGGACCGAACCTAGGCAATGAGCAGTTCTTC	CASGFGPNLGNEQFF
many	.	TRBV20-1	TRBJ1-2	TGCAGTGCTAGCTTATACCTCGGGGGCCTCTATGGCTACACCTTC	CSASLYLGGLYGYTF
.	TRBD2	TRBV5-1	TRBJ2-3	TGCGCCAGCAGCCCTGGACTAGCGGAGGCAGATACGCAGTATTTT	CASSPGLAEADTQYF
few	TRBD2	TRBV4-3	TRBJ2-1	TGCGCCAGCAGCCAAAATAGCGGGGGGGGAAATGAGCAGTTCTTC	CASSQNSGGGNEQFF
few	TRBD1	TRBV2	TRBJ1-1	TGTGCCAGCAGTGCCCGAACAGGGGGCGCTTGGGACACTGAAGCTTTCTTT	CASSARTGGAWDTEAFF
.	TRBD1	TRBV6-1	TRBJ1-4	TGTGCCAGCAGTGAAGCACAGGGGAATGAAAAACTGTTTTTT	CASSEAQGNEKLFF
few	TRBD1	TRBV11-3	TRBJ2-5	TGTGCCAGCAGCGCACCACAGGGGGCTGAAGAGACCCAGTACTTC	CASSAPQGAEETQYF
.	TRBD2	TRBV7-2	TRBJ2-1	TGTGCCAGCAGCTTGACTAGCGGACCCTACAATGAGCAGTTCTTC	CASSLTSGPYNEQFF
few	.	TRBV12-3/TRBV12-4	TRBJ2-3	TGTGCCAGCAGTGTTTCCGGGACTTGGTCCGATACGCAGTATTTT	CASSVSGTWSDTQYF
few	.	TRBV28	TRBJ1-2	TGTGCCAGCAGTTTGTCCAGGGGCTATGGCTACACCTTC	CASSLSRGYGYTF
many	.	TRBV5-4	TRBJ2-3	TGTGCCAGCAGCTCAGGGACGCTGAGCACAGATACGCAGTATTTT	CASSSGTLSTDTQYF
many	.	TRBV30	TRBJ1-5	TGTGCCTGGAGTTCCCCAGGGGTGGCTCAGCCCCAGCATTTT	CAWSSPGVAQPQHF
.	.	TRBV18	TRBJ1-1	TGTGCCAGCTCACCATTAGCGCCTGAAGCTTTCTTT	CASSPLAPEAFF
.	TRBD1	TRBV5-1	TRBJ2-4	TGCGCCAGCAGCTTGCGAGGGGGCGATCCCAAAAACATTCAGTACTTC	CASSLRGGDPKNIQYF
few	.	TRBV4-3	TRBJ1-2	TGCGCCAGCAGCCAAGATCAAGGGATTAACTATGGCTACACCTTC	CASSQDQGINYGYTF
.	.	TRBV4-1	TRBJ2-3	TGCGCCAGCAGCCAAGATCCCCGAGCGTTTAGCACAGATACGCAGTATTTT	CASSQDPRAFSTDTQYF
.	.	TRBV6-2/TRBV6-3	TRBJ2-1	TGTGCCACCAGACGGAGCTTGAATTACAATGAGCAGTTCTTC	CATRRSLNYNEQFF
many	TRBD1	TRBV10-2	TRBJ1-5	TGCGCCACGTCCGGGACAGTCAATCAGCCCCAGCATTTT	CATSGTVNQPQHF
few	.	TRBV15	TRBJ2-2	TGTGCCACCAGCAGACATCTGGGACTTACGAACACCGGGGAGCTGTTTTTT	CATSRHLGLTNTGELFF